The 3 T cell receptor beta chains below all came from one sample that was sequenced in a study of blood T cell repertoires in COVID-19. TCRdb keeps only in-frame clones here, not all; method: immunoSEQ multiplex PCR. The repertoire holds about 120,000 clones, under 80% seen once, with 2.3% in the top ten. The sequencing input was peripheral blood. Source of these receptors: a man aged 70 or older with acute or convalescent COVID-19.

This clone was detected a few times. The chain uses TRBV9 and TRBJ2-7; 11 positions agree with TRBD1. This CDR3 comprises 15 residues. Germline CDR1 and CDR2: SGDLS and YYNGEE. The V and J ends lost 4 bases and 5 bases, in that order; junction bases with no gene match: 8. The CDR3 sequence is CASSPRDRGKHEQYF. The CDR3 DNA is TGTGCCAGCAGCCCGCGGGACAGGGGGAAGCACGAGCAGTACTTC.

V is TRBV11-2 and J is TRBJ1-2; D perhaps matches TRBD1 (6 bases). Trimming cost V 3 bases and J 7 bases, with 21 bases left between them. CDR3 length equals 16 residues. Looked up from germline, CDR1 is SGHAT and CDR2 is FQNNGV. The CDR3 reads CASSFGGFGGQGGYTF. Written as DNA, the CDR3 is TGTGCCAGCAGCTTTGGGGGCTTCGGGGGGCAGGGTGGCTACACCTTC.

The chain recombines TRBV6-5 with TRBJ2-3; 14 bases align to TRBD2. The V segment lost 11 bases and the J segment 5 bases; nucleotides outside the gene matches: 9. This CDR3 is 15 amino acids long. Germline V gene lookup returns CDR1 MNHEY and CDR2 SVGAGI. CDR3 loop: CAGGLAGGPGDTQYF. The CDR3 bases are TGTGCCGGAGGACTAGCGGGGGGCCCGGGAGATACGCAGTATTTT.